One and the same sample provided the 22 T cell receptor beta chains below, sequenced in a study of cytomegalovirus exposure and HLA in healthy donors. Researchers ran the PCR with 60 Vbeta and 13 Jbeta primers. The assay was immunoSEQ multiplex PCR, and TCRdb's table has in-frame clones only and misses some. The data show some 180,000 clones, 79% seen once. Sequencing was performed on PBMCs. The source of these receptors is a woman between 25 and 40 years old in good health and CMV-seropositive.

The chain carries TRBV7-6 and TRBJ1-1, with 8 bases identical to TRBD1. The CDR3 has 16 residues. Germline lookup yields CDR1 SGHVS and CDR2 FNYEAQ. With 4 bases clipped from V and 0 bases from J, the junction kept 7 bases outside the gene matches. The CDR3 DNA sequence: TGTGCCAGCAGCTCCCTCAGGGGGCGCGTGAACACTGAAGCTTTCTTT. This sequence encodes CASSSLRGRVNTEAFF.

Remarks on this clone: Sequence at one end of the junction differs from germline and may be a read error. V and J are TRBV7-9 and TRBJ2-3; 8 bases agree with TRBD1. In germline, CDR1 is SEHNR, CDR2 FQNEAQ (reference sequence). The CDR3 consists of 12 residues. The CDR3: CASRWARGQVDF. DNA of the CDR3: TGTGCCAGCAGGTGGGCCAGGGGGCAAGTGGATTTT.

The genes are TRBV2 and TRBJ2-7; tentatively, D is TRBD1 (6 bases). Trimming cost V 6 bases and J 1 base, with 13 bases left between them. Germline CDR1 SNHLY, CDR2 FYNNEI. This CDR3 spans 14 amino acids. CDR3 bases: TGTGCCAGCAGGGCTACAGGGATTTCCTACGAGCAGTACTTC. Residues: CASRATGISYEQYF.

This clone turned up a few times. The V and J genes are TRBV6-4 and TRBJ2-4; 7 bases align to TRBD1. The CDR3 has 14 residues. V trimming: 8 bases; J trimming: 9 bases; junction bases outside the gene matches: 13. Germline V gene lookup returns CDR1 MRHNA and CDR2 SNTAGT. This chain's CDR3 is CASQANTGVGIQYF. The CDR3 nucleotides are TGTGCCAGCCAAGCTAATACAGGGGTCGGCATTCAGTACTTC.

This chain links TRBV9 with TRBJ2-1; D call uncertain. Deletions cut 0 bases from V and 6 bases from J, with 13 bases between. Germline CDR1 SGDLS, CDR2 YYNGEE. The CDR3 is made up of 15 amino acids. Here the CDR3 DNA reads TGTGCCAGCAGCGTAGGGAGAAATACAATCAATGAGCAGTTCTTC. It translates to CASSVGRNTINEQFF. Complete variable domain (other parts from reference TRBV9 and TRBJ2-1): DSGVTQTPKHLITATGQRVTLRCSPRSGDLSVYWYQQSLDQGLQFLIQYYNGEERAKGNILERFSAQQFPDLHSELNLSSLELGDSALYFCASSVGRNTINEQFFGPGTRLTVL.

The rearrangement uses TRBV5-1 and TRBJ2-1; no firm D call. The CDR3 is 14 amino acids. Trimming left V 2 bases short and J 6 bases short, with 12 bases between. Germline V gene lookup returns CDR1 SGHRS and CDR2 YFSETQ. The CDR3 DNA reads TGCGCCAGCAGCTTACCTAGGTTCGTCAATGAGCAGTTCTTC. As protein: CASSLPRFVNEQFF.

V usage is TRBV6-5 and J usage is TRBJ2-5; the match to TRBD1 covers 8 bases. The V segment lost 5 bases and the J segment 5 bases; nucleotides outside the gene matches: 4. The CDR3 consists of 13 residues. Germline V gives CDR1 MNHEY, CDR2 SVGAGI. As DNA, the CDR3 is TGTGCCAGCAGTAGCAGGGGGCTGGAGACCCAGTACTTC. This gives the protein CASSSRGLETQYF.

This rearrangement joins TRBV6-6 to TRBJ1-3, with D unclear. Germline CDR1 is MNHNY and CDR2 is SVGAGI (reference sequence). V gave up 5 bases and J gave up 0 bases, with 11 bases separating them. The CDR3 has 15 amino acids. CDR3 DNA sequence: TGTGCCAGCAGTCCTACTAGAAGCTCTGGAAACACCATATATTTT. Translated, it gives CASSPTRSSGNTIYF.

This clone was found a few times. The CDR3 coding sequence is TGCGCCAGCAGCTTCGGCGGGAGCTCTGGAAACACCATATATTTT. It specifies CASSFGGSSGNTIYF. The chain couples TRBV5-1 to TRBJ1-3; D unresolved. This CDR3 has 15 residues. Germline CDR1 reads SGHRS; CDR2 reads YFSETQ. With 2 bases removed from V and 0 bases from J, the gap between germline ends came to 9 bases.

The chain is built from TRBV19 and TRBJ2-1, with D hard to call. Germline-derived CDR1 and CDR2 are LNHDA and SQIVND (reference sequence). V dropped 9 bases and J dropped 0 bases, with 9 bases sitting between them. This CDR3 spans 13 amino acids. Written as DNA, the CDR3 is TGTGCCAGCTCCGGTAGCTCCTACAATGAGCAGTTCTTC. Translating gives CASSGSSYNEQFF. The full variable domain, rest sourced from reference TRBV19 and TRBJ2-1, is DGGITQSPKYLFRKEGQNVTLSCEQNLNHDAMYWYRQDPGQGLRLIYYSQIVNDFQKGDIAEGYSVSREKKESFPLTVTSAQKNPTAFYLCASSGSSYNEQFFGPGTRLTVL.

This chain uses TRBV11-2 with TRBJ1-4, with 9 bases fitting TRBD1. This CDR3 comprises 15 residues. The J segment lost 8 bases and the V segment lost 4 bases, leaving 8 bases of the junction unmatched. Germline V CDR1 and CDR2: SGHAT, FQNNGV. The CDR3 loop is CASSSGTGIWEKLFF. CDR3 bases: TGTGCCAGCAGCTCCGGGACAGGGATTTGGGAAAAACTGTTTTTT.

J is TRBJ1-1 and V is TRBV5-1, with D uncertain. V shed 2 bases and J shed 1 base, with 6 bases lying between them. CDR3 length equals 13 residues. CDR1 and CDR2 from the germline V gene are SGHRS and YFSETQ. The CDR3, as DNA: TGCGCCAGCAGCTTATCATGGAACACTGAAGCTTTCTTT. This translates into CASSLSWNTEAFF.

The CDR3 here is CASSPRDPAYNEQFF. DNA of the CDR3: TGCGCCAGCAGCCCTCGGGATCCTGCCTACAATGAGCAGTTCTTC. The chain employs TRBV4-3 and TRBJ2-1; possibly TRBD2 for D (5 bases). Germline CDR1 LGHNA, CDR2 YSLEER. Trimming removed 4 bases at V and 2 bases at J, with 12 bases between. There are 15 residues in the CDR3.

J is TRBJ1-2 and V is TRBV2; TRBD1 is a possible D gene (5 bases). Per the germline V gene, CDR1 is SNHLY and CDR2 is FYNNEI. CDR3 length: 16 amino acids. Trimming removed 1 base at V and 2 bases at J, with 14 bases between. CDR3 DNA: TGTGCCAGCAGTGAAGGGCCAGGGATACCCAACTATGGCTACACCTTC. Amino acids: CASSEGPGIPNYGYTF.

The chain is built from TRBV6-4 and TRBJ1-1; possibly TRBD1 for D (5 bases). Trimming removed 4 bases at V and 3 bases at J, with 12 bases between. The CDR3 totals 14 residues. Germline loops: CDR1 MRHNA, CDR2 SNTAGT. CDR3 residues: CASSVQGGDTEAFF. The CDR3 nucleotides are TGTGCCAGCAGTGTGCAGGGAGGGGACACTGAAGCTTTCTTT.

This clone has only one observation. The V and J genes are TRBV6-6 and TRBJ1-1; TRBD1 is a possible D gene (5 bases). The germline gives CDR1 MNHNY, CDR2 SVGAGI (reference sequence). The CDR3 length is 14 residues. V was pared by 7 bases and J by 3 bases, with 15 bases between. CDR3 region: CASTQQGLDTEAFF. The CDR3 nucleotides are TGTGCCAGCACCCAGCAGGGTCTGGACACTGAAGCTTTCTTT.

V usage is TRBV6-5 and J usage is TRBJ1-2; D is possibly TRBD1 (5 bases). V lost 5 bases to trimming and J lost 6 bases, with 19 bases between them. Germline CDR1 and CDR2: MNHEY and SVGAGI. The CDR3 length is 15 residues. The CDR3 DNA reads as TGTGCCAGCAGTAGAGCGGGGGGACGGGGTGATGGCTACACCTTC. It encodes CASSRAGGRGDGYTF.

The CDR3 DNA reads TGTGCCAGCAGCGGACTAGCGGGAGGGGTCTACGAGCAGTACTTC. Its protein product is CASSGLAGGVYEQYF. This chain uses TRBV11-2 with TRBJ2-7, with 15 bases matching TRBD2. From germline, CDR1 is SGHAT and CDR2 FQNNGV. The junction had 2 bases not matched to a gene; V was cut back by 5 bases and J by 3 bases. CDR3 length: 15 amino acids.

The V call is TRBV5-1, the J call TRBJ2-1, with a weak D call TRBD2 (7 bases). The CDR3 is 16 amino acids. From germline, CDR1 is SGHRS and CDR2 YFSETQ. The V gene lost 1 base and the J gene lost 7 bases, with 18 bases spanning the gap. The CDR3 sequence: CASSLPGAPSGNEQFF. The CDR3 nucleotides read TGCGCCAGCAGCTTGCCAGGGGCGCCTAGCGGAAATGAGCAGTTCTTC. Filled out from reference TRBV5-1 and TRBJ2-1, the complete variable domain reads KAGVTQTPRYLIKTRGQQVTLSCSPISGHRSVSWYQQTPGQGLQFLFEYFSETQRNKGNFPGRFSGRQFSNSRSEMNVSTLELGDSALYLCASSLPGAPSGNEQFFGPGTRLTVL.

The CDR3 bases are TGTGCCAGCAGTGAAGCGCGACAGGGGGATGACGAGCAGTACTTC. Translation: CASSEARQGDDEQYF. J is TRBJ2-7 and V is TRBV6-1; 9 bases are shared with TRBD1. Trimming removed 0 bases from V and 5 bases from J; junction bases left unmatched: 5. Germline lookup yields CDR1 MNHNS and CDR2 SASEGT. There are 15 residues in the CDR3.

This clone was seen only once. The chain links TRBV29-1 to TRBJ1-5, with TRBD1 matching over 10 bases. This CDR3 spans 13 amino acids. Germline values: CDR1 SQVTM, CDR2 ANQGSEA. V dropped 4 bases and J dropped 5; count of bases not matched to a gene: 2. CDR3 protein: CSVGQGADQPQHF. DNA of the CDR3: TGCAGCGTTGGACAGGGGGCCGATCAGCCCCAGCATTTT. Full variable domain (missing parts from reference TRBV29-1 and TRBJ1-5): SAVISQKPSRDICQRGTSLTIQCQVDSQVTMMFWYRQQPGQSLTLIATANQGSEATYESGFVIDKFPISRPNLTFSTLTVSNMSPEDSSIYLCSVGQGADQPQHFGDGTRLSIL.

The V gene is TRBV7-9, the J gene TRBJ1-6; D gene ambiguous. V was trimmed by 1 base and J by 3 bases, leaving 7 bases between them. The germline V gene has CDR1 SEHNR and CDR2 FQNEAQ (reference sequence). The CDR3 is made up of 15 amino acids. CDR3 DNA: TGTGCCAGCAGCTTAGGGCAGAACTATAATTCACCCCTCCACTTT. Its translation: CASSLGQNYNSPLHF. Full variable domain (missing parts from reference TRBV7-9 and TRBJ1-6): DTGVSQNPRHKITKRGQNVTFRCDPISEHNRLYWYRQTLGQGPEFLTYFQNEAQLEKSRLLSDRFSAERPKGSFSTLEIQRTEQGDSAMYLCASSLGQNYNSPLHFGNGTRLTVT.